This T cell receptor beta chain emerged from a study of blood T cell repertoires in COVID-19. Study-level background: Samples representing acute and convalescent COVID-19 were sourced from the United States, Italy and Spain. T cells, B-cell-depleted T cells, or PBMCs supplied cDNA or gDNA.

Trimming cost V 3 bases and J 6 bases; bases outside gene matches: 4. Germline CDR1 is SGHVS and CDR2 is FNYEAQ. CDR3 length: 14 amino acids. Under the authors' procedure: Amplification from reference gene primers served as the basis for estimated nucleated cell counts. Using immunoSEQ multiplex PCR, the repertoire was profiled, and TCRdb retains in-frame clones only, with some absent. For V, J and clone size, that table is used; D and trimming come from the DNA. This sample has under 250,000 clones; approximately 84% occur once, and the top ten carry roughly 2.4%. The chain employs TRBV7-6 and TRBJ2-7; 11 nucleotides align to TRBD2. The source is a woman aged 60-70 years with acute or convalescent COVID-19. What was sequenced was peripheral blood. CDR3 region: CASSFSGGASEQYF. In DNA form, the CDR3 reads TGTGCCAGCAGCTTTAGCGGGGGGGCCTCCGAGCAGTACTTC.